The present T cell receptor beta chain was sequenced within a study of T cell responses to AZD1222 COVID-19 vaccine. Study results and caveats: Repertoire sampling was restricted to post-peak T cell response timepoints. The span of vaccine-associated CD4 TCRs extended across spike, with dominance at 160-218 and 743-854. There were mostly white British donors and more females than males, and clonal diversity was possibly underestimated. Spike-specific TCR breadth and depth went up after people got two AZD1222 doses.

TCRdb's copy holds only in-frame clones and misses some; the assay was immunoSEQ multiplex PCR. The sample has about 64,000 clones; about 89% are singletons. Trimming stripped 3 bases from V and 6 bases from J, with 18 bases between. CDR1 and CDR2 from the germline V gene are MDHEN and SYDVKM. The CDR3 extends over 15 amino acids. Comments on this clone: Its antigen is unknown.

The chain joins TRBV28 to TRBJ2-7, with D possibly being TRBD1 (6 bases). The TCR sequence derives from an adult who received the MenACWY meningococcal vaccine as a control. The sample was peripheral blood, taken 28 days after the second dose of the MenACWY control vaccine. The CDR3, as DNA: TGTGCCAGCAGTTTCAGGGGACCAGGAACCCCCGAGCAGTACTTC. Translation gives CASSFRGPGTPEQYF.